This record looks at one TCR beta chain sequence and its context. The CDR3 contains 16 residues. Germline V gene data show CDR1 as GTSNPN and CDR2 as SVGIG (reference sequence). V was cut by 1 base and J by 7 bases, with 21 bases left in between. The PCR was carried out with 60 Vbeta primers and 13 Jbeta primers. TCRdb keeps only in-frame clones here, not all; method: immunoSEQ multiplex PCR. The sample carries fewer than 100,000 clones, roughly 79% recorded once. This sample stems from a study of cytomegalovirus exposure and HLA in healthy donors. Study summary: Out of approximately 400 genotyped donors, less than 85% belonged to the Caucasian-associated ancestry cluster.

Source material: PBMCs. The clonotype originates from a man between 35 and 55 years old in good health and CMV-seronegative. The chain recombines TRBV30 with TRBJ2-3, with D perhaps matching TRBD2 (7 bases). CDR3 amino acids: CAWSERPGGPGNTQYF. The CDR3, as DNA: TGTGCCTGGAGTGAACGCCCGGGGGGCCCGGGAAATACGCAGTATTTT. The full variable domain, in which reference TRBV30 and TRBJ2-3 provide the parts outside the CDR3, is SQTIHQWPATLVQPVGSPLSLECTVEGTSNPNLYWYRQAAGRGLQLLFYSVGIGQISSEVPQNLSASRPQDRQFILSSKKLLLSDSGFYLCAWSERPGGPGNTQYFGPGTRLTVL.